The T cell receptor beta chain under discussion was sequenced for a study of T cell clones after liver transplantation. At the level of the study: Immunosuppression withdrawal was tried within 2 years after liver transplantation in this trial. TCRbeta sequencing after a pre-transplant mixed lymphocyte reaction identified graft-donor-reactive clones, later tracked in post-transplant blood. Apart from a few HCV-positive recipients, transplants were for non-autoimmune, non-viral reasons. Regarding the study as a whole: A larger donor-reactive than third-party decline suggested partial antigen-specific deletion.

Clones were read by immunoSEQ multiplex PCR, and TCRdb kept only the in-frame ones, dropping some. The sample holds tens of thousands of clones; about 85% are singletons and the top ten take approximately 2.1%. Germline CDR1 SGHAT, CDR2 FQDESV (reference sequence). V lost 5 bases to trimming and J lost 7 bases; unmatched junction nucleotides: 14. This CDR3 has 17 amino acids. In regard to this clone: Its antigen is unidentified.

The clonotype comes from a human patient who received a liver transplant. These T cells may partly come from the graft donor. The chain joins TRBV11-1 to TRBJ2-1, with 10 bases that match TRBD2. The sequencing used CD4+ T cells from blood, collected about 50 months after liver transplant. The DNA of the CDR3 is TGTGCCAGCAGCCCCCGACTAGCGGGCATACGGGTAAATGAGCAGTTCTTC. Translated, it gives CASSPRLAGIRVNEQFF.